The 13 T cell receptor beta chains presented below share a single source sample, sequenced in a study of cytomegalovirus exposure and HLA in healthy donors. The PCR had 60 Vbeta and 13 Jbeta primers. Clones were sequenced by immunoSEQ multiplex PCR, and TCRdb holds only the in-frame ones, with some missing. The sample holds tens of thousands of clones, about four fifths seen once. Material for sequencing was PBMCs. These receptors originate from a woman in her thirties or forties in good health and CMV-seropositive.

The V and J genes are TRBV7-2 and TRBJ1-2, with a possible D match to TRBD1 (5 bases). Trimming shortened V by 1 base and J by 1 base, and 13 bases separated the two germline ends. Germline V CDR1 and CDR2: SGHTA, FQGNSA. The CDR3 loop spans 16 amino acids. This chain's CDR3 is CASSLGRARNNYGYTF. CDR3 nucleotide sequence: TGTGCCAGCAGCTTAGGCAGGGCTAGGAATAACTATGGCTACACCTTC.

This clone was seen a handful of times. The DNA for the CDR3 is TGTGCCTGGAGTCGGTACGTTGCAGGGCATCAGCCCCAGCATTTT. Amino acids: CAWSRYVAGHQPQHF. The gene calls are TRBV30 and TRBJ1-5; D perhaps matches TRBD1 (5 bases). The germline V and J ends were trimmed by 2 bases and 5 bases, with 16 bases remaining between them. The V gene's germline CDR1 is GTSNPN and CDR2 SVGIG (reference sequence). CDR3 size: 15 residues.

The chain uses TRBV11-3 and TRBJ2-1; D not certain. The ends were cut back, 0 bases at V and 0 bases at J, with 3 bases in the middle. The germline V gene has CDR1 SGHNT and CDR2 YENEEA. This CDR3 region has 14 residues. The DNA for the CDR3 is TGTGCCAGCAGCTTAGACAGCTCCTACAATGAGCAGTTCTTC. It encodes CASSLDSSYNEQFF.

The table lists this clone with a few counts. CDR3 loop: CASSFLTSSGNTIYF. The CDR3 nucleotides read TGTGCCAGCAGCTTTTTAACAAGCTCTGGAAACACCATATATTTT. The rearrangement uses TRBV5-6 and TRBJ1-3; unclear D gene. This CDR3 is built from 15 residues. With 2 bases removed from V and 0 bases from J, the gap between germline ends came to 9 bases. CDR1 is SGHDT and CDR2 is YYEEEE in the germline V gene. The variable domain in full, with the rest retrieved from reference TRBV5-6 and TRBJ1-3, is DAGVTQSPTHLIKTRGQQVTLRCSPKSGHDTVSWYQQALGQGPQFIFQYYEEEERQRGNFPDRFSGHQFPNYSSELNVNALLLGDSALYLCASSFLTSSGNTIYFGEGSWLTVV.

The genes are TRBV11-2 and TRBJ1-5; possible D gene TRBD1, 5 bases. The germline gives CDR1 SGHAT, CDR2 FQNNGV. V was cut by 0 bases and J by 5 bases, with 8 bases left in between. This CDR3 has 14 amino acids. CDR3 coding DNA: TGTGCCAGCAGCTTAGATGGGGGGTATCAGCCCCAGCATTTT. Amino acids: CASSLDGGYQPQHF.

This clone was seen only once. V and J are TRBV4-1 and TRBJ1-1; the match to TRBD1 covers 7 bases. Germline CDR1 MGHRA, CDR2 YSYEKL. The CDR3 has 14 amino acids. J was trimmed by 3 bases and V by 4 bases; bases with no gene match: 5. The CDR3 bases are TGCGCCAGCAGCCCGGGGACAGCGGACACTGAAGCTTTCTTT. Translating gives CASSPGTADTEAFF.

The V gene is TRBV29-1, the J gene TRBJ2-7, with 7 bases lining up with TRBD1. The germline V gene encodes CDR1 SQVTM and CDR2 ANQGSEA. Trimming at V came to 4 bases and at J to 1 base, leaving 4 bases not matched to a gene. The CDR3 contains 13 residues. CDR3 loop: CSVVTGFSYEQYF. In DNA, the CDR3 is TGCAGCGTTGTGACAGGGTTTTCCTACGAGCAGTACTTC.

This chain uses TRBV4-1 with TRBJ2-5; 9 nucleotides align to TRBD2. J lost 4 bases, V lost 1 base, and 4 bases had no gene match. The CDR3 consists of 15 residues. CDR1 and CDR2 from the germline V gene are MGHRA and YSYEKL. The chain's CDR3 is CASSQGGGGSETQYF. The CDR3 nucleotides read TGCGCCAGCAGCCAAGGCGGGGGGGGGTCAGAGACCCAGTACTTC.

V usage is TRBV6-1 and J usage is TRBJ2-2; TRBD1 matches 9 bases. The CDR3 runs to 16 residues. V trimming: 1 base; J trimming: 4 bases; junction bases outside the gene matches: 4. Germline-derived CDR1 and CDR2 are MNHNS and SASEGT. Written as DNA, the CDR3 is TGTGCCAGCAGTGAAGGGACAGGGGCGAGCACCGGGGAGCTGTTTTTT. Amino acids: CASSEGTGASTGELFF.

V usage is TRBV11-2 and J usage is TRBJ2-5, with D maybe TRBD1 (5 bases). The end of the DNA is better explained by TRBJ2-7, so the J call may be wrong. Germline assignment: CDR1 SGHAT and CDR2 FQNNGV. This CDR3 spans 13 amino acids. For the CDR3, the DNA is TGTGCCAGCAGCTTGGGCCAGGGCAGCGAGCAGTACTTC. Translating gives CASSLGQGSEQYF.

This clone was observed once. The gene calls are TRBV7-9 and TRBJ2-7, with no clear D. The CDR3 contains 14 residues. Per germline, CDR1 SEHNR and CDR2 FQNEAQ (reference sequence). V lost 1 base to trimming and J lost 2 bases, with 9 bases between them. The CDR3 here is CASSLDIRTYEQYF. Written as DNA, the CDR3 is TGTGCCAGCAGCTTAGATATCAGGACCTACGAGCAGTACTTC.

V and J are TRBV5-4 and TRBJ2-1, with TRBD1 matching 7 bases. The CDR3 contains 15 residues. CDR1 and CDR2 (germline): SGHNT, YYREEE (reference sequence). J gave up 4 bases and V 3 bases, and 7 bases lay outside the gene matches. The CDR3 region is CASSSDREPYNEQFF. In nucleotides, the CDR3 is TGTGCCAGCAGCTCCGACAGGGAGCCATACAATGAGCAGTTCTTC.

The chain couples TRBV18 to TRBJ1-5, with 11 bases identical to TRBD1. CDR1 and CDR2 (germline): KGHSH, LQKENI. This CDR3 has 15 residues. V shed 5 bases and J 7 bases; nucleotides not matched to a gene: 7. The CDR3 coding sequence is TGTGCCAGCTCAGTGGACAGGGGGCTTGGGCAGCCCCAGCATTTT. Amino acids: CASSVDRGLGQPQHF.